This TCR beta chain was captured in a study of T cells in Graves' hyperthyroidism and ophthalmopathy (dated by TCRdb to between 2018 and 2020). Context from the whole study: Peripheral blood was collected at initial diagnosis, before any treatment. To identify distinguishing TCR V-J signatures, a discovery cohort of some 100 patients was used, comprising 43 with Graves' ophthalmopathy and some 60 with stable Graves' hyperthyroidism. Prospective prediction of ophthalmopathy was tested in an independent validation cohort consisting of 18 to 20 hyperthyroidism patients and around 17 patients who later progressed to ophthalmopathy. The 100 or so discovery patients were divided at random into training and test sets in a 7:3 ratio. Thyroid tissue and blood T-cell repertoires from over 5 Graves' hyperthyroidism patients were also compared in the study. Once sampling was done, hyperthyroidism patients were given methimazole at a starting dose of 30 mg daily, whereas ophthalmopathy patients were given high-dose intravenous methylprednisolone. The paper reports TCR Vbeta CDR3 sequencing of about 140 peripheral blood samples: some 41 ophthalmopathy, 75 to 80 hyperthyroidism and around 17 progressor patients.

The CDR3, cysteine through phenylalanine, is 15 amino acids long. Only the CDR3 DNA stays, 45 bases, in frame from base 1. The germline V gene gives CDR1 as SGDLS and CDR2 as YYNGEE. V is clipped by 2 bases and J by 1 base, and the sequence between their germline boundaries is 13 bases long. The TCR beta CDR3 regions were amplified from the RNA transcripts. For the first round of RT-PCR on the TCR CDR3, the HTBI primer set was used together with the Qiagen OneStep RT-PCR kit. Libraries were constructed in a second round of multiplex PCR, after which size selection and purification were performed. The libraries were sequenced on an Illumina HiSeq2000 using paired-end 100 bp reads. For the original study's pipeline: SOAPnuke was used to process the raw data, removing reads that contained adapters or uncalled bases, had a mean Phred below 15, or lacked an exact match to the constant primer or identifier. High-quality paired reads were merged with COPE v1.2.5, and unique nucleotide sequences were defined as clonotypes. MiTCR v1.1 was used to align clonotypes to the IMGT TRBV, TRBD and TRBJ reference segments. The analysis included only V-J combinations with a frequency above 0.0001, which together covered 98% to 99.2% of the repertoires. A TCS score was defined as the ratio between F50 (clonal expansion) and ExV (chaos), using BLOSUM62-based TCRdist between CDR3 peptides within each V-J. Welch's t-statistics and random forest reduced approximately 520 V-J features to about 13, which were used in a naive Bayes classifier (R e1071). In-frame beta chains were kept once TCRdb had trimmed the public reads at Q25 with fastp and called clones with MiXCR. Each CDR3 protein appears once, grouped with its most common genes and DNA. TCRdb's processing, not the authors', yielded these V and J calls. A total of 450,000 to 650,000 distinct CDR3 sequences appear in this sample, more than 15% of them only once. Clones ranked in the top ten supply approximately 18% of the sample.

About this clonotype itself: The antigen it recognizes is unknown. Per-base qualities were not stored, and no clone one base away is much larger.

Moderately to severely active disease, a Clinical Activity Score of at least 3, a NOSPECS grade of at least 4, and a duration under 3 months were present in ophthalmopathy patients. The study excluded patients with uncontrolled infections, other autoimmune diseases, pregnancy or lactation. Diagnoses were established on the basis of clinical symptoms, serum thyroxine and TRAb, thyroid ultrasound, and orbital computed tomography. Ficoll-Paque density gradient centrifugation was used to isolate PBMCs from approximately 11 ml of fresh peripheral blood. Total RNA was extracted with Trizol reagent, and quality was checked on an Agilent 2100 Bioanalyzer. General findings and caveats noted by the study authors: No statistical method was used to fix the sample size in advance, and group allocation was not hidden from the investigators. In validation, the model predicted progression to ophthalmopathy with about 71% sensitivity and roughly 75% specificity, a median of around six months before onset. In cross-validation, a model built on a 13 V-J signature told ophthalmopathy apart from stable hyperthyroidism with 85% to 90% sensitivity and about 81% specificity, and in testing the same model reached 80%/75%. Blood samples also contained most of the expanded thyroid clonotypes (frequency above 0.001), which suggests that blood repertoires may reflect thyroid immune responses.

The TCR sequence derives from a woman aged 18-35 years with Graves' ophthalmopathy. The sample was blood. The chain is made from TRBV9 and TRBJ2-7; the D gene cannot be named for sure. CDR3 sequence: CASSVSGAESYEQYF. At the DNA level, the sequence is TGTGCCAGCAGCGTCTCGGGCGCAGAATCCTACGAGCAGTACTTC.